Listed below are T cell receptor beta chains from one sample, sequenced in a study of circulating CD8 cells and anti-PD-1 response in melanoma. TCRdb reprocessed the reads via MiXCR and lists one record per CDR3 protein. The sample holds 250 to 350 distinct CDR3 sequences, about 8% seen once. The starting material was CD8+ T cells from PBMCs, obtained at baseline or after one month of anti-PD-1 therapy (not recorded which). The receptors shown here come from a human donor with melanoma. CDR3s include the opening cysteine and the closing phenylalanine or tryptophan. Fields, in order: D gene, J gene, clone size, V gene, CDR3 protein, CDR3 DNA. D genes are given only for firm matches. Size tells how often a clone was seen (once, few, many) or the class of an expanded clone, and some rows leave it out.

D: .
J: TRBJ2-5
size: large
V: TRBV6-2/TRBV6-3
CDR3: CASSSPAGRRETQYF
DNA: TGTGCCAGCAGTTCCCCAGCAGGGCGGAGAGAGACCCAGTACTTC

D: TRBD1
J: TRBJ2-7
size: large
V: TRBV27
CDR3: CASSQPGTGIKQYF
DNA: TGTGCCAGCAGCCAACCCGGGACAGGGATAAAGCAGTACTTC

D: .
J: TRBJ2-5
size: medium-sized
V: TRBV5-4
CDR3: CASSRTEQETQYF
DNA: TGTGCCAGCAGCCGGACAGAACAAGAGACCCAGTACTTC

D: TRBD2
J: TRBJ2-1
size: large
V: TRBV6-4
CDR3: CASSDSSGGANEQFF
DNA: TGTGCCAGCAGTGACTCTAGCGGGGGGGCCAATGAGCAGTTCTTC

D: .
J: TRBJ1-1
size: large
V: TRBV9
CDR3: CASSQAGAGTEAFF
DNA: TGTGCCAGCAGTCAGGCAGGGGCGGGCACTGAAGCTTTCTTT

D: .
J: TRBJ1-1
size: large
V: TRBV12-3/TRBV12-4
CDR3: CASSLANTEAFF
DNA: TGTGCCAGCAGTTTAGCCAACACTGAAGCTTTCTTT

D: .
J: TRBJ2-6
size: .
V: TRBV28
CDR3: CASCPLEDGANGLTF
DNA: TGTGCCAGCTGTCCATTGGAGGACGGGGCCAACGGCCTGACTTTC

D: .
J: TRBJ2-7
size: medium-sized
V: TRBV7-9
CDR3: CASSLGPGEQYF
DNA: TGTGCCAGCAGCTTAGGCCCGGGAGAGCAGTACTTC

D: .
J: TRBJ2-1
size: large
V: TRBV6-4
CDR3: CASSDSSGSYNEQFF
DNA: TGTGCCAGCAGTGACTCTAGCGGCTCCTACAATGAGCAGTTCTTC

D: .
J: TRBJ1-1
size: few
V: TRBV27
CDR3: CASSVTANTEAFF
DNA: TGTGCCAGCAGCGTGACCGCGAACACTGAAGCTTTCTTT

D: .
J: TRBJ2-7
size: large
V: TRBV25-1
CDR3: CASSEKGTYEQYF
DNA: TGTGCCAGCAGTGAGAAGGGAACCTACGAGCAGTACTTC

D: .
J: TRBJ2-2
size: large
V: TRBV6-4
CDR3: CASSDSTNTGELFF
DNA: TGTGCCAGCAGTGACTCGACAAACACCGGGGAGCTGTTTTTT

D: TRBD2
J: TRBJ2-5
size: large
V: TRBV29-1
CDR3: CSVEKEAGGETQYF
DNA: TGCAGCGTTGAGAAGGAAGCGGGGGGGGAGACCCAGTACTTC

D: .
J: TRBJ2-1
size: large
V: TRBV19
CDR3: CASKVASLPNEQFF
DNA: TGTGCCAGTAAAGTGGCTAGCCTCCCCAATGAGCAGTTCTTC

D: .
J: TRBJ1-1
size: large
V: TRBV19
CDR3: CASSPQYPPAEAFF
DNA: TGTGCCAGTAGTCCCCAATACCCCCCCGCTGAAGCTTTCTTT

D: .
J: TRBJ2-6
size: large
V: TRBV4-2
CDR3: CASSQDKGSGANVLTF
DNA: TGTGCCAGCAGCCAAGATAAGGGTTCTGGGGCCAACGTCCTGACTTTC

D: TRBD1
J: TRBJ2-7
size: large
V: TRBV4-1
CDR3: CASSQDRGTGGNEQYF
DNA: TGCGCCAGCAGCCAAGATCGGGGAACAGGGGGCAACGAGCAGTACTTC

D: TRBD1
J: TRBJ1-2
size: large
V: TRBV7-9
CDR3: CASSPGQGEAGYTF
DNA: TGTGCCAGCAGCCCGGGACAGGGGGAGGCTGGCTACACCTTC

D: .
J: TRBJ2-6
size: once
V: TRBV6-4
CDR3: CASSEGISRANVLTF
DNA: TGTGCCAGCAGTGAGGGCATCTCTAGGGCCAACGTCCTGACTTTC

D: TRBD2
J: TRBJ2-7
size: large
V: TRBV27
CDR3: CASRGGIHEQYF
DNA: TGTGCCAGCAGGGGGGGGATCCACGAGCAGTACTTC

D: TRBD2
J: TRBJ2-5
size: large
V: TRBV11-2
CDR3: CASSLGAGGAETQYF
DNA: TGTGCCAGCAGCTTAGGTGCGGGGGGCGCGGAGACCCAGTACTTC

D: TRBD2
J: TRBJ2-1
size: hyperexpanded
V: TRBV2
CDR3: CASSETSGAYNEQFF
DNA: TGTGCCAGCAGTGAAACTAGCGGGGCGTACAATGAGCAGTTCTTC

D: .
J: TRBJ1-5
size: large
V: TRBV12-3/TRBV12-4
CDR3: CASSLKGAVETQHF
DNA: TGTGCCAGCAGTTTAAAAGGCGCCGTTGAGACCCAGCATTTT

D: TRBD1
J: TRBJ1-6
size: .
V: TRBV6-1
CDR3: CARGEATGGNSPLHF
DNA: TGTGCCCGCGGTGAAGCGACAGGGGGCAATTCACCCCTCCACTTT

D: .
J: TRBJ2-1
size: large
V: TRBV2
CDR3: CASGDGGGNEQFF
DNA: TGTGCCAGCGGGGATGGGGGAGGCAATGAGCAGTTCTTC

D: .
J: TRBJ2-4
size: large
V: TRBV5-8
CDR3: CASIGTVTPIQYF
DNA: TGTGCCAGCATAGGAACCGTGACCCCAATTCAGTACTTC

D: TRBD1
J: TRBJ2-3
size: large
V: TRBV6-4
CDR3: CASSEQGASDTQYF
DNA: TGTGCCAGCAGTGAGCAGGGGGCGTCAGATACGCAGTATTTT

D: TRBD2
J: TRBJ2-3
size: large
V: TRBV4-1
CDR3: CASSQFGGETDTQYF
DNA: TGCGCCAGCAGCCAATTCGGGGGGGAGACAGATACGCAGTATTTT

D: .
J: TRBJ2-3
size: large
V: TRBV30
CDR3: CAWAHQGGYTDTQYF
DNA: TGTGCCTGGGCTCATCAAGGGGGGTACACAGATACGCAGTATTTT

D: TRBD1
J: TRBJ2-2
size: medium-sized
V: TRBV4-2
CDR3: CASSPGTGDTGELFF
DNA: TGTGCCAGCAGCCCCGGGACAGGGGACACCGGGGAGCTGTTTTTT

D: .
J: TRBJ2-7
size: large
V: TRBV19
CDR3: CASSTAGTGTYEQYF
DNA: TGTGCCAGTAGTACGGCCGGGACCGGTACCTACGAGCAGTACTTC

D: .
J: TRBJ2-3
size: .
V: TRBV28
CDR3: CASSSVSGTDTQYF
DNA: TGTGCCAGCAGTTCCGTAAGCGGCACAGATACGCAGTATTTT

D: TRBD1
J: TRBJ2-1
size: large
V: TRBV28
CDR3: CASSTQDRGYVYEQFF
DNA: TGTGCCAGCAGTACCCAGGACAGGGGATATGTCTATGAGCAGTTCTTC

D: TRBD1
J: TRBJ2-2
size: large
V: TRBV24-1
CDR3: CATSDLTGDTGELFF
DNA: TGTGCCACCAGTGATTTAACAGGGGACACCGGGGAGCTGTTTTTT

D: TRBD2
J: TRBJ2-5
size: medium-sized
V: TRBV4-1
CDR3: CASSWAGGQETQYF
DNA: TGCGCCAGCAGCTGGGCGGGGGGTCAAGAGACCCAGTACTTC

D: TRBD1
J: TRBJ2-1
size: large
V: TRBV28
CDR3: CASSSFQGAVSSNEQFF
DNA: TGTGCCAGCAGTTCCTTCCAGGGGGCAGTGTCGTCAAATGAGCAGTTCTTC

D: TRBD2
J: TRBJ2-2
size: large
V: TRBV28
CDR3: CASSSGTSGGPNTGELFF
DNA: TGTGCCAGCAGTTCGGGGACTAGCGGGGGCCCGAACACCGGGGAGCTGTTTTTT

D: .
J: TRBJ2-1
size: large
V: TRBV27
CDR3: CASSLDRDTSSYNEQFF
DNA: TGTGCCAGCAGTTTGGACCGGGACACGAGCTCCTACAATGAGCAGTTCTTC

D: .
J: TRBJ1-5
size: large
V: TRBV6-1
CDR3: CASSEAGGFQPQHF
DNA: TGTGCCAGCAGTGAAGCAGGAGGGTTTCAGCCCCAGCATTTT

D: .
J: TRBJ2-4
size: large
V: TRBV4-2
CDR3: CASSQEGQGWNIQYF
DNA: TGTGCCAGCAGCCAAGAGGGGCAGGGCTGGAACATTCAGTACTTC

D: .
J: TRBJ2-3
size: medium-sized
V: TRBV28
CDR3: CASTWANTDTQYF
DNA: TGTGCCAGCACTTGGGCAAATACAGATACGCAGTATTTT

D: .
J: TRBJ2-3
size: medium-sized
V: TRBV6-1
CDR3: CASSEVGGGADTQYF
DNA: TGTGCCAGCAGTGAAGTCGGAGGGGGGGCAGATACGCAGTATTTT

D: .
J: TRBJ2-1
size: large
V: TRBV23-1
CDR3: CASSQSLKGPTYNEQFF
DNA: TGCGCCAGCAGTCAATCATTAAAGGGGCCTACCTACAATGAGCAGTTCTTC

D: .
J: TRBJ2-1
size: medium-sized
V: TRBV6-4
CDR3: CASSDSGPGNEQFF
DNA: TGTGCCAGCAGTGACTCCGGGCCTGGAAATGAGCAGTTCTTC

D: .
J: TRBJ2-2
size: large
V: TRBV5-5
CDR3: CASSLAEAGELFF
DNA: TGTGCCAGCAGTCTGGCCGAGGCCGGGGAGCTGTTTTTT

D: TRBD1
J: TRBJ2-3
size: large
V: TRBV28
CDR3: CASSSKTGETDTQYF
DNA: TGTGCCAGCAGTTCGAAGACAGGGGAGACAGATACGCAGTATTTT